These T cell receptor beta chains were read from a single sample in a study of T cells in Graves' hyperthyroidism and ophthalmopathy. TCRdb passed the multiplex PCR reads through MiXCR, listing each CDR3 protein once. The top ten hold 11% to 15% of the sample, which has around 440,000 distinct CDR3 sequences, around 16% seen once. The material sequenced was blood. The receptors shown here come from a woman in her late teens or twenties with Graves' hyperthyroidism. Both conserved end residues are part of each CDR3. Each record gives: J gene, V gene, clone size, D gene, CDR3 protein, CDR3 DNA. D genes are given only for firm matches. Rows may omit the clone size; those that give it use once, few, many or a size class.

TRBJ2-7,TRBV20-1,.,TRBD1,CSARDLGQGWYEQYF,TGCAGTGCTAGAGATTTGGGACAGGGGTGGTACGAGCAGTACTTC
TRBJ2-7,TRBV20-1,many,TRBD1,CSAREQGTLRNEQYF,TGCAGTGCTAGAGAACAGGGGACCCTGAGAAACGAGCAGTACTTC
TRBJ1-1,TRBV7-2,many,.,CASSSLTANTEAFF,TGTGCCAGCAGCTCATTGACGGCGAACACTGAAGCTTTCTTT
TRBJ2-7,TRBV20-1,many,.,CSAQKMEYEQYF,TGCAGTGCCCAGAAGATGGAGTACGAGCAGTACTTC
TRBJ2-2,TRBV9,many,.,CASTVGTGELFF,TGTGCCAGCACCGTGGGCACCGGGGAGCTGTTTTTT
TRBJ1-2,TRBV3-1,many,.,CASSQDPRTAAYYGYTF,TGTGCCAGCAGCCAAGATCCCCGGACAGCCGCTTACTATGGCTACACCTTC
TRBJ2-7,TRBV14,many,TRBD2,CASSLSSGLYEQYF,TGTGCCAGCAGCCTCTCTAGCGGCTTATACGAGCAGTACTTC
TRBJ2-7,TRBV20-1,many,TRBD2,CSATSGRAYEQYF,TGCAGTGCCACTAGCGGGAGAGCCTACGAGCAGTACTTC
TRBJ1-1,TRBV18,.,.,CASSDYRGRGAEAFF,TGTGCCAGCTCCGATTACCGGGGCAGGGGTGCTGAAGCTTTCTTT
TRBJ2-6,TRBV24-1,few,.,CATSPPPSSGANVLTF,TGTGCCACCAGCCCACCCCCCAGCTCTGGGGCCAACGTCCTGACTTTC
TRBJ2-7,TRBV27,many,TRBD2,CASSLSLAGGPYEQYF,TGTGCCAGCAGTTTGTCACTAGCGGGGGGACCCTACGAGCAGTACTTC